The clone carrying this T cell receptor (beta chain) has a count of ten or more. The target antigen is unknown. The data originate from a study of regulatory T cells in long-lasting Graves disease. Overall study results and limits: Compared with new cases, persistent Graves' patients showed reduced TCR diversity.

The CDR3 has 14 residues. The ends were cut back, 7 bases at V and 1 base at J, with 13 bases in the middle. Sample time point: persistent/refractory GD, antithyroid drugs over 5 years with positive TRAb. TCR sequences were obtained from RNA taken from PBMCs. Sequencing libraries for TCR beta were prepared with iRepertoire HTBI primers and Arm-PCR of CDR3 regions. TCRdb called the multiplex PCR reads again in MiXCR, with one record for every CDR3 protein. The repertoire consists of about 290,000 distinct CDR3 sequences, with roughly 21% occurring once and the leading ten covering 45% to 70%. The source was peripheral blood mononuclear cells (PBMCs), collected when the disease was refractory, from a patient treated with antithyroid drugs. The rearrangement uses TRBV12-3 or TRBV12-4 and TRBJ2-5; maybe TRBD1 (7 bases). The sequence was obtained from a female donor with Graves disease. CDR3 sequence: CASTRQGGQETQYF. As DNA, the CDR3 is TGTGCCAGCACCCGACAGGGAGGCCAAGAGACCCAGTACTTC.